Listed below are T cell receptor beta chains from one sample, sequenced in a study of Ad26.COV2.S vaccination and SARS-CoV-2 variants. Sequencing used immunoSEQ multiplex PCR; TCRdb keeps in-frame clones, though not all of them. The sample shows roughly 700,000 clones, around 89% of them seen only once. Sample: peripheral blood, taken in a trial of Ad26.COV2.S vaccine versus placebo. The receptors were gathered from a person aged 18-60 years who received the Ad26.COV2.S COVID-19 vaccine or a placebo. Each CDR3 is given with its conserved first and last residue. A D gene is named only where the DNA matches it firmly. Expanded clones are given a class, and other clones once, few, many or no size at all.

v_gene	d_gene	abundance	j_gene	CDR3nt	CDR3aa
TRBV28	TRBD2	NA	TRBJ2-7	TGTGCCAGCAGCCCCGAAACTAGCGGGAGGGCTTACGAGCAGTACTTC	CASSPETSGRAYEQYF
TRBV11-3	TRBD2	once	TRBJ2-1	TGTGCCAGCAGCCCCCGTGGAGCGGGGAATGAGCAGTTCTTC	CASSPRGAGNEQFF
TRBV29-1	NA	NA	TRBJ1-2	TGCAGCGTGGAAGACAGGAGGGGGGTGGGCTACACCTTC	CSVEDRRGVGYTF
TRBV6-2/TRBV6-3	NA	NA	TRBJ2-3	TGTGCCAGCAGTTCTAGTATCCCCACAGATACGCAGTATTTT	CASSSSIPTDTQYF
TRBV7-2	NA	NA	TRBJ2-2	TGTGCCAGCAGCTCCAGGGCCCTGAACACCGGGGAGCTGTTTTTT	CASSSRALNTGELFF
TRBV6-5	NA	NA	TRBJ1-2	TGTGCCAGCAGTCAAAGGAAGTCCGGCATCTATGGCTACACCTTC	CASSQRKSGIYGYTF
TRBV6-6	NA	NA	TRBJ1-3	TGTGCCAGCAGTCTGGACAGCGCCATTGGAAACACCATATATTTT	CASSLDSAIGNTIYF
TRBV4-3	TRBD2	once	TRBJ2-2	TGCGCCAGCAGCCCCCGAGCAGTAGCGGGGGGCCAGGACACCGGGGAGCTGTTTTTT	CASSPRAVAGGQDTGELFF
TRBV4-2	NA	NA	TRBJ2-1	TGTGCCAGCAGCCCCCCCAGGCAGCTAACCTACAATGAGCAGTTCTTC	CASSPPRQLTYNEQFF
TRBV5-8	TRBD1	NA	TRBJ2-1	TGTGCCAGCAGCTTGGGGACAGGGGTAGCCAATGAGCAGTTCTTC	CASSLGTGVANEQFF
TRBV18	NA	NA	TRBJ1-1	TGTGCCAGCTCATTATCGGCAGGCCGGAACACTGAAGCTTTCTTT	CASSLSAGRNTEAFF
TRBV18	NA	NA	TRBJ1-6	TGTGCCAGCTCACAGGGCGACCCGTCTAACTCACCCCTCCACTTT	CASSQGDPSNSPLHF
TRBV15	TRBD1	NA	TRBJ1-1	TGTGCCACCAGCAGAGATGGGCGGGGCAGGGGGGAACCAAACACTGAAGCTTTCTTT	CATSRDGRGRGEPNTEAFF
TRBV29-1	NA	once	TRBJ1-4	TGCAGCGTTGTAATAGGGAACTCTAATGAAAAACTGTTTTTT	CSVVIGNSNEKLFF
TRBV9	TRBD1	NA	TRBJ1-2	TGTGCCAGCAGCGCCGGACAGGACTATGGCTACACCTTC	CASSAGQDYGYTF
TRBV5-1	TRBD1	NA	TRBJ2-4	TGCGCCAGCAGCTTGGAACAGGGGGCAGGAAACATTCAGTACTTC	CASSLEQGAGNIQYF
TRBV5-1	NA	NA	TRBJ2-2	TGCGCCAGCAGCTTGGCCGGTCCCCCTAACACCGGGGAGCTGTTTTTT	CASSLAGPPNTGELFF
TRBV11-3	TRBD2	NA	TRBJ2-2	TGTGCCAGCAGCCCGGGACTAGCGAGAGGGACCGGGGAGCTGTTTTTT	CASSPGLARGTGELFF
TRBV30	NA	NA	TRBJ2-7	TGTGCCTGGAGTGTAGGCAGGGGAAGCTCCTACGAGCAGTACTTC	CAWSVGRGSSYEQYF
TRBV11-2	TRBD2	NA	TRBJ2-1	TGTGCCAGCAGCCCCCATGGGGGGGAGCCCTACAATGAGCAGTTCTTC	CASSPHGGEPYNEQFF
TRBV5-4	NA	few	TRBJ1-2	TGTGCCAGCAGCTCAGGACAATATGGCTACACCTTC	CASSSGQYGYTF
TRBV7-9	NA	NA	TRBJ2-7	TGTGCCAGCAGTCCCTGGGACCGGAACTCCTACGAGCAGTACTTC	CASSPWDRNSYEQYF
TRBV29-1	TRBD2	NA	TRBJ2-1	TGCAGCGTTGTTCGACTAGCGGGAGGGCCGGTTGAGCAGTTCTTC	CSVVRLAGGPVEQFF
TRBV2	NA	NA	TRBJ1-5	TGTGCCAGCAGTGTAAGCAGGGTCAATCAGCCCCAGCATTTT	CASSVSRVNQPQHF
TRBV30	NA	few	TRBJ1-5	TGTGCCTGGAGTGTACGGGAGGGACAGCCCCAGCATTTT	CAWSVREGQPQHF
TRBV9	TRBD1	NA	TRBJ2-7	TGTGCCAGCAGCGTAGGGACAGGGGGGTCCTACGAGCAGTACTTC	CASSVGTGGSYEQYF
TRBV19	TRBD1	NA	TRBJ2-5	TGTGCCAGTAGTAGGACAGGGGGGGCAGAGACCCAGTACTTC	CASSRTGGAETQYF
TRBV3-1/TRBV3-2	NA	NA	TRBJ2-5	TGTGCCAGCAGCCCTATCTGGACAGACGAAGAGACCCAGTACTTC	CASSPIWTDEETQYF
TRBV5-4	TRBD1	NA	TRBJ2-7	TGTGCCAGCAGCGAAACCGGGACAGCCCTCTACGAGCAGTACTTC	CASSETGTALYEQYF
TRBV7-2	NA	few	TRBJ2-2	TGTGCCAGCAGCCTCGGACAGCGCACCGGGGAGCTGTTTTTT	CASSLGQRTGELFF
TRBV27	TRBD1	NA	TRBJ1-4	TGTGCCAGCAGTCACAGGGGGAACAATGAAAAACTGTTTTTT	CASSHRGNNEKLFF
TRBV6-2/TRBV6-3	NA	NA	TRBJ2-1	TGTGCCAGCAGTCGCCCTGAGAGGGAGGGGCAGGGGCATGAGCAGTTCTTC	CASSRPEREGQGHEQFF
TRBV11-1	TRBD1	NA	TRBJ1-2	TGTGCCAGCAGCAAGGGACAGCTCTATGGCTACACCTTC	CASSKGQLYGYTF